This record covers a single T cell receptor (beta chain). The antigen remains undetermined. PCR involved 60 Vbeta and 13 Jbeta primers. Method: immunoSEQ multiplex PCR; TCRdb's copy keeps in-frame clones and lacks some. The sample carries roughly 110,000 clones, just under 70% recorded once. Trimming shortened V by 1 base and J by 0 bases, and 8 bases separated the two germline ends. Germline loops: CDR1 GTSNPN, CDR2 SVGIG (reference sequence). The CDR3 is 14 amino acids. These data belong to a study of cytomegalovirus exposure and HLA in healthy donors. Study-level findings and limits: The likely explanation for a cluster of highly shared sequence variants was sequencing artifact. It was reported that the classifier diagnosed cytomegalovirus status with high specificity and sensitivity in both the original and validation cohorts.

V and J are TRBV30 and TRBJ2-3; TRBD2 is a possible D gene (6 bases). This sequence was found in a man aged 25-45 years in good health and CMV-seropositive. The sequenced material came from PBMCs. The CDR3: CAWSGGVSTDTQYF. The CDR3 coding sequence is TGTGCCTGGAGTGGGGGGGTTAGCACAGATACGCAGTATTTT. Full variable domain (outside the CDR3, taken from reference TRBV30 and TRBJ2-3): SQTIHQWPATLVQPVGSPLSLECTVEGTSNPNLYWYRQAAGRGLQLLFYSVGIGQISSEVPQNLSASRPQDRQFILSSKKLLLSDSGFYLCAWSGGVSTDTQYFGPGTRLTVL.